This T cell receptor (beta chain) was observed in a study of post-analysis software for immune sequencing data. Overall study: Both relapsing-remitting and secondary progressive multiple sclerosis featured among the disease courses, as did progressive-relapsing multiple sclerosis.

Incorporated into the TCR beta cDNA libraries were unique molecular identifiers, which served to reduce PCR and sequencing biases. TCRdb re-called the PCR reads with MiXCR, one entry per CDR3 protein. The table includes hundreds of thousands of distinct CDR3 sequences, roughly three fifths detected once. A remark on this clonotype: No antigen is known for it.

Study-wide findings and caveats: Samples prepared in the same batch strongly co-clustered by F measure. People with multiple sclerosis had a significantly lower normalized Chao1 diversity than controls did.

The source of this sequence is a girl aged 2 to 9 with multiple sclerosis. Source material: blood.

CDR3 nucleotides: TGTGCCAGCAGCCCGATAGCGGGGAGGAAGACCCAGTACTTC. Translation gives CASSPIAGRKTQYF. This sequence joins TRBV7-2 and TRBJ2-5, with 8 positions matching TRBD2. Germline trimming cut 5 bases from V and 6 bases from J; bases unmatched to any gene: 8. The CDR3 has 14 residues. Per germline, CDR1 SGHTA and CDR2 FQGNSA.